This T cell receptor beta chain was captured in a study of T-cell reconstitution after alpha-beta-depleted transplantation in children. Study-wide results and caveats: T-cell counts and diversity at one year post-transplant came mainly from newly produced T cells.

The CDR3 consists of 13 residues. V trimming: 5 bases; J trimming: 9 bases; junction bases outside the gene matches: 11. CDR1 is DFQATT, CDR2 SNEGSKA, per germline (reference sequence). This clonotype showed up just a few times. Its matching antigen is unknown. Researchers prepared the TCRbeta library using unique molecular identifiers, the study reports. TCRdb redid the calling of the PCR reads with MiXCR, one entry per CDR3 protein. The sample shows about 420,000 distinct CDR3 sequences, about a sixth of them seen only once. The sequence was obtained from a boy younger than two who had a stem cell transplant for Wiskott-Aldrich syndrome, so the T cells may come from the graft donor. V usage is TRBV20-1 and J usage is TRBJ1-2; TRBD1 matches at 8 bases. The sample was PBMCs, mostly from graft donor cells, taken 360 days after TCRalphabeta/CD19-depleted stem cell transplant. The CDR3 nucleotides are TGCAGTGCTTTGACAGGGGAGGGTATGCGCTACACCTTC. It encodes CSALTGEGMRYTF.